One sample yielded the 22 T cell receptor beta chains listed below, sequenced in a study of identifying expanded T cells in peripheral blood. Measured with immunoSEQ multiplex PCR; TCRdb has only the in-frame clones, and not every one. The profile shows about 85,000 clones, 88% of them singletons. Sequenced material: blood. The origin of the receptors is a person aged 18 to 75 in good health.

The chain is built from TRBV2 and TRBJ1-5; maybe TRBD1 (6 bases). Trimming pared 7 bases from V and 6 bases from J, leaving 16 bases between. Germline V gene sequence: CDR1 SNHLY, CDR2 FYNNEI. This CDR3 is built from 14 residues. DNA of the CDR3: TGTGCCAGCAAAATAGGGACATTCAGTCAGCCCCAGCATTTT. Translation: CASKIGTFSQPQHF.

This chain links TRBV11-3 with TRBJ2-1; the D gene is possibly TRBD1 (6 bases). CDR3 length: 15 residues. Germline-derived CDR1 and CDR2 are SGHNT and YENEEA. The V gene lost 5 bases and the J gene lost 0 bases, with 11 bases spanning the gap. CDR3: CASSPRTDSYNEQFF. CDR3 in DNA: TGTGCCAGCAGCCCACGGACAGACTCCTACAATGAGCAGTTCTTC.

Concerning this clone itself: A junction boundary mismatches the germline segment, possibly from a read error. Other nucleotide sequences in the sample specify the same CDR3. V and J are TRBV2 and TRBJ1-6, with D uncertain. Germline V gene sequence: CDR1 SNHLY, CDR2 FYNNEI. The CDR3 is made up of 14 amino acids. Here the CDR3 reads CASTSALYNSPLHF. CDR3 nucleotides: TGTGCCAGCACGAGCGCACTCTATAATTCACCCCTTCACTTT.

The chain joins TRBV11-2 to TRBJ1-2, with 7 bases identical to TRBD1. The CDR3 is 13 residues long. From germline, CDR1 is SGHAT and CDR2 FQNNGV. V was clipped by 1 base and J by 7 bases; unmatched bases: 3. The CDR3 DNA reads TGTGCCAGCAGCTTAGGAAACAGGGGTGGCTACACCTTC. Translation gives CASSLGNRGGYTF.

The gene calls are TRBV7-2 and TRBJ2-1, with no clear D. V dropped 5 bases and J dropped 8 bases, with 10 bases sitting between them. The CDR3 length is 12 residues. Looked up from germline, CDR1 is SGHTA and CDR2 is FQGNSA. The CDR3 coding sequence is TGTGCCAGCAGCACCCAGCACGATGAGCAGTTCTTC. Protein product: CASSTQHDEQFF.

V and J are TRBV19 and TRBJ1-2; TRBD1 might be the D (5 bases). Germline-derived CDR1 and CDR2 are LNHDA and SQIVND (reference sequence). The CDR3 is 15 residues long. Trimming removed 2 bases from V and 4 bases from J, with 14 bases in between. DNA for the CDR3: TGTGCCAGTAGTATACTGGCAGGGTCGGGCTATGGCTACACCTTC. Translation: CASSILAGSGYGYTF.

The V and J genes are TRBV19 and TRBJ2-3; 13 bases match TRBD2. The length of the CDR3 is 14 residues. The V gene end was trimmed by 6 bases and the J gene end by 6 bases; junction bases not matched to a gene: 3. Germline lookup yields CDR1 LNHDA and CDR2 SQIVND (reference sequence). The CDR3 DNA is TGTGCCAGTAGAAGGACTAGCGGGAGTGATACGCAGTATTTT. Protein sequence: CASRRTSGSDTQYF.

The genes are TRBV11-2 and TRBJ1-4, with D possibly being TRBD1 (5 bases). This CDR3 spans 13 amino acids. V lost 3 bases and J 12 bases, leaving 14 bases between the germline ends. CDR1 SGHAT and CDR2 FQNNGV come from the germline V gene. The CDR3 spells CASSFSGGGELFF. The CDR3 bases are TGTGCCAGCAGCTTCTCGGGTGGGGGTGAACTGTTTTTT.

V usage is TRBV27 and J usage is TRBJ2-7; 8 bases map to TRBD1. With 2 bases clipped from V and 2 bases from J, the junction kept 5 bases outside the gene matches. This CDR3 region has 15 residues. Germline V lookup: CDR1 MNHEY, CDR2 SMNVEV (reference sequence). CDR3 nucleotides: TGTGCCAGCAGTTTAACCCAGGGGGCTACCTACGAGCAGTACTTC. It yields the protein CASSLTQGATYEQYF.

This sequence joins TRBV6-5 and TRBJ1-1, with 11 nucleotides matching TRBD1. The CDR3 has 14 amino acids. The V gene end was trimmed by 4 bases and the J gene end by 5 bases; junction bases not matched to a gene: 3. The germline V gene has CDR1 MNHEY and CDR2 SVGAGI. This CDR3 is CASSSRDRGTEAFF. In DNA, the CDR3 is TGTGCCAGCAGTTCTCGGGACAGGGGGACTGAAGCTTTCTTT.

V is TRBV19 and J is TRBJ1-3, with D perhaps TRBD1 (5 bases). This CDR3 is 13 amino acids long. The germline gives CDR1 LNHDA, CDR2 SQIVND (reference sequence). V was trimmed by 3 bases and J by 4 bases, leaving 7 bases between them. The DNA of the CDR3 is TGTGCCAGTAGTATCGGGACGGGAAACACCATATATTTT. Translated, it gives CASSIGTGNTIYF.

V is TRBV5-1 and J is TRBJ2-5; a possible D gene is TRBD2 (5 bases). Germline V lookup: CDR1 SGHRS, CDR2 YFSETQ. This CDR3 has 15 amino acids. V was shortened by 0 bases and J by 5 bases, with 14 bases between the two germline ends. In nucleotides, the CDR3 is TGCGCCAGCAGCTTGGGGGCGCTTCGAGGGGAGACCCAGTACTTC. Encoded protein: CASSLGALRGETQYF.

This clone was counted a single time. The rearrangement links TRBV12-5 to TRBJ1-6; tentatively, D is TRBD1 (6 bases). The CDR3 consists of 12 residues. Germline assignment: CDR1 LGHNT and CDR2 FRNRAP. V lost 4 bases, J lost 17 bases, and 15 bases lay in between. The CDR3 spells CASGWDRGKIHF. DNA for the CDR3: TGTGCTAGTGGTTGGGATAGGGGGAAGATCCACTTT.

The chain has TRBV6-6 and TRBJ2-1; 7 bases are a match to TRBD2. The CDR3 covers 14 residues. Germline trimming cut 6 bases from V and 2 bases from J; bases unmatched to any gene: 4. The germline CDR1 and CDR2 sequences are MNHNY and SVGAGI (reference sequence). CDR3: CASRGAGTYNEQFF. DNA for the CDR3: TGTGCCAGCAGGGGAGCGGGGACCTACAATGAGCAGTTCTTC.

The chain recombines TRBV27 with TRBJ2-7; D uncertain. Between the trimmed V and J ends, which lost 6 bases and 3 bases, there was a span of 18 bases. CDR3 size: 15 residues. CDR1 MNHEY and CDR2 SMNVEV come from the germline V gene (reference sequence). In nucleotides, the CDR3 is TGTGCCAGCAGACAATCCGGGCACGAGCTCTACGAGCAGTACTTC. Amino acids: CASRQSGHELYEQYF.

This clone was found once. The chain links TRBV28 to TRBJ1-5; 7 nucleotides align to TRBD1. Germline CDR1 and CDR2: MDHEN and SYDVKM. Trimming took 4 bases from V and 4 from J; bases not matched to a gene: 4. The CDR3 contains 14 residues. CDR3: CASSSPQGNQPQHF. The CDR3 coding sequence is TGTGCCAGCAGTTCACCACAGGGGAATCAGCCCCAGCATTTT.

The rearrangement joins TRBV5-6 to TRBJ2-2; 8 bases are a match to TRBD1. Germline loops: CDR1 SGHDT, CDR2 YYEEEE. J was trimmed by 12 bases and V by 5 bases; bases with no gene match: 6. The CDR3 totals 12 residues. CDR3 in amino acids: CASRYGQGQLFF. CDR3 in DNA: TGTGCCAGCAGGTACGGACAGGGACAGCTGTTTTTT.

The chain recombines TRBV19 with TRBJ1-4; a weak D match, TRBD1 (5 bases). Germline CDR1 and CDR2: LNHDA and SQIVND (reference sequence). Trimming stripped 5 bases from V and 8 bases from J, with 15 bases between. The CDR3 sequence is 14 residues long. The CDR3 is CASSDTAGAEKLFF. For the CDR3, the DNA is TGTGCCAGTAGTGACACGGCCGGGGCAGAAAAACTGTTTTTT.

The chain employs TRBV6-1 and TRBJ1-2, with a weak D call TRBD1 (5 bases). There are 14 residues in the CDR3. The V end was cut by 0 bases, the J end by 13 bases, with 18 bases between. Looked up from germline, CDR1 is MNHNS and CDR2 is SASEGT. The CDR3: CASSEAGTAAAGTF. DNA of the CDR3: TGTGCCAGCAGTGAAGCGGGGACGGCTGCGGCCGGCACCTTC.

The table lists this clone with a few counts. The chain links TRBV2 to TRBJ1-1; D call uncertain. V dropped 6 bases and J dropped 3 bases, with 11 bases sitting between them. CDR3 length: 13 amino acids. Germline V gene lookup returns CDR1 SNHLY and CDR2 FYNNEI. In DNA form, the CDR3 reads TGTGCCAGCAGGACGACCGGAGACACTGAAGCTTTCTTT. Its protein product is CASRTTGDTEAFF.

The chain has TRBV7-9 and TRBJ1-5, with a possible D match to TRBD1 (5 bases). The CDR3 extends over 15 amino acids. Germline assignment: CDR1 SEHNR and CDR2 FQNEAQ (reference sequence). V was cut by 5 bases and J by 2 bases, with 13 bases left in between. Here the CDR3 reads CASSPTGLRNQPQHF. The CDR3, as DNA: TGTGCCAGCAGCCCCACAGGTCTACGCAATCAGCCCCAGCATTTT.

V gene TRBV7-2 combines with J gene TRBJ2-1; 16 bases map to TRBD2. J gave up 9 bases and V 5 bases, and 10 bases lay outside the gene matches. This CDR3 has 17 residues. Per the germline V gene, CDR1 is SGHTA and CDR2 is FQGNSA. The CDR3: CASSPPGLAGGQSEQFF. Written as DNA, the CDR3 is TGTGCCAGCAGCCCGCCGGGACTAGCGGGGGGGCAGAGTGAGCAGTTCTTC.